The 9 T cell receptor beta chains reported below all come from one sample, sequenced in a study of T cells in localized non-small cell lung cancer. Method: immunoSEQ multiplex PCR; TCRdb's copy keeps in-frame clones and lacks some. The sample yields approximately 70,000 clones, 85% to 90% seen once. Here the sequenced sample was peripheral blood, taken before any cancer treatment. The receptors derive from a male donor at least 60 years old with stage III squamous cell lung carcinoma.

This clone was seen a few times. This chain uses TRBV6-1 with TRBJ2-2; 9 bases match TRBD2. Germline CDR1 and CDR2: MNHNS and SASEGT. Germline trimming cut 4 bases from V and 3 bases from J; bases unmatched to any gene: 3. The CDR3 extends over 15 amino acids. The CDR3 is CASSGLAGDTGELFF. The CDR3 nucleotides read TGTGCCAGCAGTGGTTTAGCGGGGGACACCGGGGAGCTGTTTTTT.

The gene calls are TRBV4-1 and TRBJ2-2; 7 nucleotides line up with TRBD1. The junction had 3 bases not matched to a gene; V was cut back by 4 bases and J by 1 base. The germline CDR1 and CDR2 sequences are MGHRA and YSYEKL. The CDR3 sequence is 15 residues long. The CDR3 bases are TGCGCCAGCAGCCTCCGACAGGGGAACACCGGGGAGCTGTTTTTT. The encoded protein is CASSLRQGNTGELFF.

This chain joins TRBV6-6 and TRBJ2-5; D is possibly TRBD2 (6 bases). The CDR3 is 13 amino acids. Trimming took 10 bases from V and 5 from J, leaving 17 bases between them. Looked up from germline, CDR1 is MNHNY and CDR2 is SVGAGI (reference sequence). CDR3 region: CATLEPGVETQYF. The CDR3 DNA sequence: TGTGCCACCCTGGAACCGGGGGTGGAGACCCAGTACTTC.

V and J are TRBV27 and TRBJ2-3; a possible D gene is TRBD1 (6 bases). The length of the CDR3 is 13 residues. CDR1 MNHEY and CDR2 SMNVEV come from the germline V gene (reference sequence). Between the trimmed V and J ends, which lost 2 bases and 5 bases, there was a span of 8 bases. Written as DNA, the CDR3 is TGTGCCAGCAGTTTAAACAGGGTAGATACGCAGTATTTT. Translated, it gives CASSLNRVDTQYF.

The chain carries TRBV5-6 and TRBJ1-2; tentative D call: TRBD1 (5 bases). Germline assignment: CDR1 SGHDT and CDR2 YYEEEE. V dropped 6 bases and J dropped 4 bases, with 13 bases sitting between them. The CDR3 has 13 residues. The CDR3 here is CASTEGQFYGYTF. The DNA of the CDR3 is TGTGCCAGCACCGAGGGGCAGTTCTATGGCTACACCTTC.

The DNA of the CDR3 is TGTGCCAGCAGCTATGGGGCCCAGTCCGGCGGGGAGCTGTTTTTT. Encoded protein: CASSYGAQSGGELFF. The gene calls are TRBV11-2 and TRBJ2-2, with D perhaps matching TRBD1 (5 bases). Trimming left V 4 bases short and J 7 bases short, with 16 bases between. The CDR3 length is 15 residues. Germline CDR1 reads SGHAT; CDR2 reads FQNNGV.

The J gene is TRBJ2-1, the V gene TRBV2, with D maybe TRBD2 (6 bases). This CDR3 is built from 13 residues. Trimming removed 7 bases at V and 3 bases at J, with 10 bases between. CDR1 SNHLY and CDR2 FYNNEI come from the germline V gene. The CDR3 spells CASKRAGYNEQFF. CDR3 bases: TGTGCCAGCAAGCGGGCGGGCTACAATGAGCAGTTCTTC.

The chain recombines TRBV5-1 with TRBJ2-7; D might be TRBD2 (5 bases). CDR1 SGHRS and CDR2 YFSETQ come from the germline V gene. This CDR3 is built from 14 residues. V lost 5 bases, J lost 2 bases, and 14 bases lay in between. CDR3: CASRRELNTYEQYV. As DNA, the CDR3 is TGCGCCAGCAGGAGGGAGCTGAATACCTACGAGCAGTACGTC.

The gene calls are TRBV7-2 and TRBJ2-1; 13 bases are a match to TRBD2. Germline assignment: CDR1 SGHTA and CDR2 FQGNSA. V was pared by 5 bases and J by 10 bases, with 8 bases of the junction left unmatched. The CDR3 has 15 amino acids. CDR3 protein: CASSQGLAGNGEQFF. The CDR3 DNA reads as TGTGCCAGCAGCCAGGGACTAGCGGGGAATGGGGAGCAGTTCTTC.